This T cell receptor beta chain stems from a study of graft-versus-host responses after intestinal transplantation. Across the whole study: Anti-thymocyte globulin was used for induction in all recipients, who then took tacrolimus and steroids for roughly three years.

In regard to this clone: What it binds is unknown.

Findings and caveats of the study: Some GvH clones were seen earlier in gut or blood, suggesting intestinal origin.

Germline values: CDR1 MGHRA, CDR2 YSYEKL. The V gene lost 1 base and the J gene lost 4 bases, with 6 bases spanning the gap. This CDR3 has 13 residues. The protocol was immunoSEQ multiplex PCR, while the TCRdb copy is restricted to in-frame clones and leaves out a portion. Of roughly 80,000 clones listed, around 87% are singletons. Sequenced here: unstimulated CD8+ T cells sorted from spleen or lymph node cells, sampled before transplant. The chain links TRBV4-1 to TRBJ2-3; D is unclear. The TCR comes from a human donor who was the organ donor for an intestinal transplant. CDR3 sequence: CASSQVGSDTQYF. CDR3 in DNA: TGCGCCAGCAGCCAAGTCGGTTCAGATACGCAGTATTTT.